Described below is a single T cell receptor beta chain sequence and its context. TCRdb used MiXCR to reprocess the 5' RACE reads, holding one entry per CDR3 protein. The table shows roughly 550,000 distinct CDR3 sequences, with around 21% occurring only once. These data originate in a study of T-cell memory formation after mild COVID-19. The sample taken for sequencing was PBMCs or a T cell subset sorted from them (not recorded which). The sequence derives from an adult woman who had mild COVID-19 (a few samples of this study predate the infection). Cell type and time point are not known.

CDR3 protein: CASSLLSRRGSGANVLTF. CDR3 nucleotides: TGTGCCAGCAGCCTACTCTCAAGGAGGGGGTCTGGGGCCAACGTCCTGACTTTC. The rearrangement uses TRBV4-2 and TRBJ2-6; D possibly matches TRBD1 or TRBD2 (6 bases each). CDR3 length equals 18 residues. Germline CDR1 LGHNA, CDR2 YNFKEQ. V was cut by 4 bases and J by 1 base, with 17 bases left in between.